This T cell receptor beta chain is drawn from a study of control samples from healthy donors and cancer patients (dated by TCRdb to 2020 to 2021). Library construction relied on the immunoSEQ multiplex PCR assay. TCRdb limited this immuneACCESS table to in-frame rearrangements with V and J called. A share of clones is missing; checked studies link under half to unresolved V genes, and the rest is unexplained. The sample contains some 160,000 clones, 90% to 95% of them found a single time. The ten biggest clones cover roughly 8.4% of the sample. From the cysteine through the phenylalanine, the CDR3 covers 13 amino acids. The entry retains the CDR3 DNA only, 39 bases that are in frame from base 1. The germline V gene (reference sequence) gives CDR1 as MNHNY and CDR2 as SVGAGI. V loses 6 bases of germline sequence and J loses 1 base, and the interval between the two ends is 9 bases. Concerning this clone itself: Its antigen target is currently unknown. No base qualities exist here, and no much larger clone lies one base off it. The same CDR3 can be traced to other DNA sequences in this sample.

The material sequenced was blood. Recombination joined TRBV6-6 with TRBJ1-1; TRBD1 is a weak D gene call, 5 bases matching. The origin of this receptor is a woman aged 40 to 50 in good health. The CDR3 amino acid sequence is: CASSRGQNTEAFF. The DNA is TGTGCCAGCAGCAGAGGACAGAACACTGAAGCTTTCTTT.